This TCR beta chain was captured by sequencing in a study of cytomegalovirus exposure and HLA in healthy donors. Study overall: Per a later analysis, the roughly 690 first-cohort and 120 validation repertoires shared one platform.

Trimming took 4 bases from V and 1 from J, leaving 17 bases between them. Germline CDR1 and CDR2: SGDLS and YYNGEE. CDR3 size: 16 residues. Using immunoSEQ multiplex PCR, the repertoire was profiled, and TCRdb retains in-frame clones only, with some absent. The profile shows 100,000 or so clones, roughly nine tenths of them singletons. This clone was counted once. The donors were in the roughly 120-subject validation cohort; that cohort was separate from the approximately 700-subject first cohort. The clonotype was recovered from a woman aged 18 to 35 in good health and CMV-seropositive. This chain uses TRBV9 with TRBJ1-1; D may be TRBD1 (6 bases). Material for sequencing was PBMCs. The CDR3 DNA is TGTGCCAGCAGCTCCACTCCCACCAGGGGGAACACTGAAGCTTTCTTT. It encodes CASSSTPTRGNTEAFF.